Listed below are T cell receptor beta chains from one sample, sequenced in a study of T cells in Graves' hyperthyroidism and ophthalmopathy. MiXCR, applied by TCRdb to the multiplex PCR reads, yields one record per CDR3 protein. The sample yields over 700,000 distinct CDR3 sequences, over 35% seen once. The specimen sequenced was blood. These receptor sequences come from a man in his late teens or twenties with Graves' hyperthyroidism. CDR3s include the opening cysteine and the closing phenylalanine or tryptophan. The order of the fields is D gene, clone size, J gene, V gene, CDR3 protein, CDR3 DNA. A D gene is named only where the DNA matches it firmly. Rows give clone size only sometimes, using once, few, many, or a class for an expanded clone.

-,-,TRBJ2-7,TRBV2,CASSDSRSYEQYF,TGTGCCAGCAGTGACAGCAGATCGTACGAGCAGTACTTC
-,few,TRBJ2-2,TRBV20-1,CSARRRNTGELFF,TGCAGTGCTAGACGCCGGAACACCGGGGAGCTGTTTTTT
-,few,TRBJ2-5,TRBV4-1,CASSLFEERSGPQYF,TGCGCCAGCAGCCTCTTCGAGGAAAGGTCGGGGCCGCAGTACTTC
-,-,TRBJ2-7,TRBV20-1,CSAREVYEQCF,TGCAGTGCTAGAGAAGTATACGAGCAGTGCTTC
-,once,TRBJ2-7,TRBV7-4,CASTLDRTLEQYF,TGTGCCAGCACCCTAGACCGGACCCTCGAGCAGTACTTC
-,-,TRBJ2-5,TRBV29-1,CSVAGYVFAQETQYF,TGCAGCGTCGCGGGGTACGTCTTCGCCCAAGAGACCCAGTACTTC
-,-,TRBJ2-1,TRBV15,CATSRVSAGGENEQFF,TGTGCCACCAGCAGAGTGTCTGCAGGGGGGGAAAATGAGCAGTTCTTC
-,few,TRBJ1-2,TRBV19,CASSPLPIPFYGYTF,TGTGCCAGCAGCCCGCTGCCTATTCCCTTCTATGGCTACACCTTC
-,-,TRBJ2-2,TRBV24-1,CATSAGTRTGELFF,TGTGCCACCAGTGCCGGGACACGCACCGGGGAGCTGTTTTTT
-,-,TRBJ2-5,TRBV12-3/TRBV12-4,CASSRAGETQHF,TGTGCCAGCAGCCGAGCAGGGGAGACCCAGCACTTC
-,-,TRBJ1-6,TRBV20-1,CSARGRAGSPLHF,TGCAGTGCTAGAGGCAGGGCTGGTTCACCCCTCCACTTT
TRBD1,many,TRBJ1-2,TRBV6-5,CASRGTGMYYGYTF,TGTGCCAGCCGAGGGACAGGGATGTACTATGGCTACACCTTC
-,-,TRBJ2-5,TRBV4-2,CASSQGTTGQETQYF,TGTGCCAGCAGCCAAGGGACTACAGGACAAGAGACCCAGTACTTC
-,many,TRBJ1-4,TRBV7-8,CASSIRPENEKLFF,TGTGCCAGCAGCATCAGACCGGAGAATGAAAAACTGTTTTTT
-,few,TRBJ2-1,TRBV29-1,CSVTEAEEQFF,TGCAGCGTTACGGAGGCAGAGGAGCAGTTCTTC
TRBD2,-,TRBJ2-2,TRBV7-2,CASSSGTSGNTGELFF,TGTGCCAGCAGCTCTGGGACTAGCGGGAACACCGGGGAGCTGTTTTTT
-,-,TRBJ2-3,TRBV24-1,CATSDSLTGDTQYF,TGTGCCACCAGTGATTCGCTGACTGGCGATACGCAGTATTTT
-,many,TRBJ1-1,TRBV15,CATSSGTVNTEAFF,TGTGCCACCAGCAGCGGGACGGTGAACACTGAAGCTTTCTTT
-,many,TRBJ2-7,TRBV7-2,CASSFKGNYEQYF,TGTGCCAGCAGCTTTAAAGGAAACTACGAGCAGTACTTC
-,-,TRBJ2-7,TRBV12-3/TRBV12-4,CASSLLRGEQYF,TGTGCCAGCAGTCTCCTACGGGGCGAGCAGTACTTC